Listed here are 22 T cell receptor beta chains from one sample, sequenced in a study of T cell responses to AZD1222 COVID-19 vaccine. The protocol was immunoSEQ multiplex PCR, while the TCRdb copy is restricted to in-frame clones and leaves out a portion. Counted here are 150,000 to 180,000 clones, about nine tenths occurring once; the ten biggest clones make up 1.5% to 2%. The specimen comprised peripheral blood, sampled on day 0 of AZD1222 vaccination. The receptors derive from an adult in good health.

The chain is built from TRBV6-4 and TRBJ2-3; 7 nucleotides line up with TRBD2. Per the germline V gene, CDR1 is MRHNA and CDR2 is SNTAGT. This CDR3 is 14 amino acids long. V dropped 2 bases and J dropped 1; count of bases not matched to a gene: 0. CDR3 nucleotides: TGTGCCAGCAGTGACACTAGCGGCACAGATACGCAGTATTTT. As protein: CASSDTSGTDTQYF.

The V gene is TRBV2, the J gene TRBJ2-4; D ambiguous. The V end lost 4 bases, the J end lost 5 bases, and 9 bases lay between the germline ends. CDR1 and CDR2 (germline): SNHLY, FYNNEI. The CDR3 covers 13 residues. The DNA for the CDR3 is TGTGCCAGCAGTGCAGGTGGGGAAAACATTCAGTACTTC. This sequence encodes CASSAGGENIQYF.

This chain uses TRBV20-1 with TRBJ1-4, with D unresolved. CDR1 is DFQATT and CDR2 is SNEGSKA in the germline V gene (reference sequence). V dropped 5 bases and J dropped 6 bases, with 7 bases sitting between them. The length of the CDR3 is 11 residues. In DNA form, the CDR3 reads TGCAGTGCTCCCTCTTATGAAAAACTGTTTTTT. Protein product: CSAPSYEKLFF.

The chain combines TRBV5-4 with TRBJ1-2; no clear D. Trimming pared 0 bases from V and 2 bases from J, leaving 11 bases between. The germline V gene has CDR1 SGHNT and CDR2 YYREEE (reference sequence). This CDR3 region has 15 residues. The CDR3 DNA is TGTGCCAGCAGCTTGGTGGTTACGGAGAACTATGGCTACACCTTC. Its protein is CASSLVVTENYGYTF.

The chain combines TRBV4-3 with TRBJ1-1; D not certain. Germline lookup yields CDR1 LGHNA and CDR2 YSLEER. The CDR3 contains 14 residues. Between the trimmed V and J ends, which lost 4 bases and 2 bases, there was a span of 11 bases. CDR3 DNA sequence: TGCGCCAGCAGCCCTGGTGTTGTAAACACTGAAGCTTTCTTT. Translation gives CASSPGVVNTEAFF.

J is TRBJ1-1 and V is TRBV7-9; no clear D. From germline, CDR1 is SEHNR and CDR2 FQNEAQ (reference sequence). V was clipped by 5 bases and J by 1 base, with 17 bases between them. The CDR3 runs to 16 residues. The CDR3 coding sequence is TGTGCCAGCAGCCCAGTTGTGATCGGGGAGAACACTGAAGCTTTCTTT. Protein sequence: CASSPVVIGENTEAFF.

The chain has TRBV5-1 and TRBJ1-6; 9 bases line up with TRBD1. The CDR3 runs 17 residues. Germline V lookup: CDR1 SGHRS, CDR2 YFSETQ. V gave up 0 bases and J gave up 9 bases; unmatched junction bases: 10. The CDR3 DNA sequence: TGCGCCAGCAGCTTGGACCGGGACAGGGTTAAGGGTTCACCCCTCCACTTT. Translation: CASSLDRDRVKGSPLHF.

The chain employs TRBV10-3 and TRBJ2-1, with TRBD2 matching 7 bases. The CDR3 loop spans 13 amino acids. Germline V gene lookup returns CDR1 ENHRY and CDR2 SYGVKD. V trimming: 8 bases; J trimming: 9 bases; junction bases outside the gene matches: 10. CDR3 coding DNA: TGTGCCATCCAGGGAGGGAGGGCCGTTGAGCAGTTCTTC. It specifies CAIQGGRAVEQFF.

The V and J genes are TRBV27 and TRBJ1-2; 9 bases are shared with TRBD1. The CDR3 is 16 residues long. J lost 4 bases, V lost 5 bases, and 11 bases had no gene match. Germline CDR1 is MNHEY and CDR2 is SMNVEV (reference sequence). The CDR3 DNA sequence: TGTGCCAGCAGTCTCCGGACAGGGGTCCCTCTCTATGGCTACACCTTC. Encoded protein: CASSLRTGVPLYGYTF.

The rearrangement links TRBV7-3 to TRBJ2-1, with TRBD2 matching over 12 bases. This CDR3 is 16 amino acids long. Germline CDR1 SGHTA, CDR2 FQGTGA. V gave up 1 base and J gave up 5 bases; unmatched junction bases: 3. The CDR3 reads CASSLMTSGSNNEQFF. Written as DNA, the CDR3 is TGTGCCAGCAGCTTAATGACTAGCGGGAGCAACAATGAGCAGTTCTTC.

CDR3 region: CASSYSARTGEQYF. The CDR3 coding sequence is TGTGCCAGCAGTTACTCTGCCCGAACGGGGGAGCAGTACTTC. The chain joins TRBV6-5 to TRBJ2-7; tentatively, D is TRBD2 (5 bases). V lost 0 bases to trimming and J lost 7 bases, with 13 bases between them. CDR1 is MNHEY and CDR2 is SVGAGI in the germline V gene. This CDR3 spans 14 amino acids.

The chain recombines TRBV10-3 with TRBJ2-7; D uncertain. The V end lost 2 bases, the J end lost 0 bases, and 8 bases lay between the germline ends. The germline gives CDR1 ENHRY, CDR2 SYGVKD. The CDR3 is 14 amino acids. In DNA, the CDR3 is TGTGCCATCAGTGAGCCGTACTACTCCTACGAGCAGTACTTC. Translated, it gives CAISEPYYSYEQYF.

V usage is TRBV5-4 and J usage is TRBJ1-1, with TRBD1 matching over 9 bases. There are 17 residues in the CDR3. Germline V gene sequence: CDR1 SGHNT, CDR2 YYREEE (reference sequence). V lost 4 bases and J lost 3; bases outside the gene matches: 13. This CDR3 is CASSRQDRGRRYTEAFF. The CDR3 DNA is TGTGCCAGCAGCCGACAAGACAGGGGGAGAAGGTACACTGAAGCTTTCTTT. Full variable domain (outside the CDR3, taken from reference TRBV5-4 and TRBJ1-1): ETGVTQSPTHLIKTRGQQVTLRCSSQSGHNTVSWYQQALGQGPQFIFQYYREEENGRGNFPPRFSGLQFPNYSSELNVNALELDDSALYLCASSRQDRGRRYTEAFFGQGTRLTVV.

The chain uses TRBV4-1 and TRBJ2-1; 16 bases line up with TRBD2. J lost 10 bases, V lost 6 bases, and 6 bases had no gene match. Germline assignment: CDR1 MGHRA and CDR2 YSYEKL. The CDR3 spans 15 residues. The CDR3 coding sequence is TGCGCCAGCAGTCCCGGGACTAGCGGGAGGGAGGAGCAGTTCTTC. Its protein product is CASSPGTSGREEQFF.

The chain links TRBV11-2 to TRBJ2-7; 7 nucleotides match TRBD1. The junction had 13 bases not matched to a gene; V was cut back by 5 bases and J by 3 bases. Germline CDR1 reads SGHAT; CDR2 reads FQNNGV. This CDR3 region has 16 residues. Here the CDR3 DNA reads TGTGCCAGCAGCCCCCTCGGCCGACAGGGTGACTACGAGCAGTACTTC. It is translated as CASSPLGRQGDYEQYF. Full variable domain (missing parts from reference TRBV11-2 and TRBJ2-7): EAGVAQSPRYKIIEKRQSVAFWCNPISGHATLYWYQQILGQGPKLLIQFQNNGVVDDSQLPKDRFSAERLKGVDSTLKIQPAKLEDSAVYLCASSPLGRQGDYEQYFGPGTRLTVT.

The rearrangement links TRBV12-3 or TRBV12-4 to TRBJ1-1; D unresolved. V lost 1 base to trimming and J lost 10 bases, with 7 bases between them. This CDR3 is 11 amino acids long. DNA of the CDR3: TGTGCCAGCAGTTTAGGGCCCGCAGCTTTCTTT. This translates into CASSLGPAAFF.

The chain employs TRBV7-6 and TRBJ1-1; D might be TRBD1 (6 bases). Germline V lookup: CDR1 SGHVS, CDR2 FNYEAQ. CDR3 length: 14 amino acids. Trimming took 3 bases from V and 2 from J, leaving 10 bases between them. The CDR3 DNA sequence: TGTGCCAGCAGCTTGACAGGCATAAACACTGAAGCTTTCTTT. This sequence encodes CASSLTGINTEAFF.

V and J are TRBV28 and TRBJ2-7, with 10 bases fitting TRBD2. Trimming took 10 bases from V and 3 from J; bases not matched to a gene: 9. The germline gives CDR1 MDHEN, CDR2 SYDVKM. The CDR3 spans 14 residues. The CDR3 is CATCTSGKGYEQYF. CDR3 bases: TGTGCCACCTGTACTAGCGGGAAGGGCTACGAGCAGTACTTC. Filled out from reference TRBV28 and TRBJ2-7, the complete variable domain reads DVKVTQSSRYLVKRTGEKVFLECVQDMDHENMFWYRQDPGLGLRLIYFSYDVKMKEKGDIPEGYSVSREKKERFSLILESASTNQTSMYLCATCTSGKGYEQYFGPGTRLTVT.

In this sample, this clone turned up a few times. The genes are TRBV7-2 and TRBJ1-4; D is unclear. Germline V CDR1 and CDR2: SGHTA, FQGNSA. The CDR3 totals 15 residues. The V gene lost 6 bases and the J gene lost 0 bases, with 11 bases spanning the gap. CDR3 nucleotides: TGTGCCAGCAGTCAAAACGCCGCAACTAATGAAAAACTGTTTTTT. It translates to CASSQNAATNEKLFF.

V and J are TRBV5-8 and TRBJ2-1; 9 bases line up with TRBD1. The ends lost 4 bases at V and 8 bases at J; junction bases unmatched: 10. CDR3 length: 15 amino acids. Germline V CDR1 and CDR2: SGHTS, YDEGEE. Here the CDR3 reads CASSVAGTGTDEQFF. CDR3 nucleotide sequence: TGTGCCAGCAGCGTCGCCGGGACAGGGACGGATGAGCAGTTCTTC.

The chain links TRBV7-3 to TRBJ2-7; 10 positions match TRBD2. V shed 6 bases, J shed 5 bases, and the junction held 13 bases outside the gene matches. Germline assignment: CDR1 SGHTA and CDR2 FQGTGA. The CDR3 spans 16 residues. The CDR3 nucleotides read TGTGCCAGCAGACACCCGGGGCTAGCGGGAGTCAACGAGCAGTACTTC. Protein product: CASRHPGLAGVNEQYF.

This clone has only one observation. The chain couples TRBV18 to TRBJ2-1, with 8 bases aligning to TRBD2. This CDR3 contains 16 residues. V lost 3 bases and J lost 2; bases outside the gene matches: 6. Germline CDR1 and CDR2: KGHSH and LQKENI. In nucleotides, the CDR3 is TGTGCCAGCTCACCTACCCTAGCGGGCACCTACAATGAGCAGTTCTTC. Amino acids: CASSPTLAGTYNEQFF.